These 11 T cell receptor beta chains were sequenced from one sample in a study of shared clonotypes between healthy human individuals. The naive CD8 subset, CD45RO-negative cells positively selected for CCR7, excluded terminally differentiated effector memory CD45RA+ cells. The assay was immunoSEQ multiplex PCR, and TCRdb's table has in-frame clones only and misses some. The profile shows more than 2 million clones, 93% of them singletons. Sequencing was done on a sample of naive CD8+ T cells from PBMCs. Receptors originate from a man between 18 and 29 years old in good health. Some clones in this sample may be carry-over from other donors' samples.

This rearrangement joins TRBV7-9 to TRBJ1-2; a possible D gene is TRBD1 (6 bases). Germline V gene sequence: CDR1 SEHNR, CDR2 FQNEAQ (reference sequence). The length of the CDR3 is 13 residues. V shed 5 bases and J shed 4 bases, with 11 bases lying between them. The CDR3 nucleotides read TGTGCCAGCAGCGGGGGCAGGGGCTATGGCTACACCTTC. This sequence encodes CASSGGRGYGYTF.

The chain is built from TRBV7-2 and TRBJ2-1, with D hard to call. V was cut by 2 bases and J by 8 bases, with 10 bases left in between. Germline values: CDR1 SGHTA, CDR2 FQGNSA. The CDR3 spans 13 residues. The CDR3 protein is CASSLSRWDEQFF. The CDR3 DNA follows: TGTGCCAGCAGCTTATCCAGGTGGGATGAGCAGTTCTTC.

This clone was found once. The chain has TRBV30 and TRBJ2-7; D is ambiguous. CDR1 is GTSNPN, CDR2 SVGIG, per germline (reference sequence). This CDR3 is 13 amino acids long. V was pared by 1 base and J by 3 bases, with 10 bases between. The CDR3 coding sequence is TGTGCCTGGAGTGGAGGATCCGGCTACGAGCAGTACTTC. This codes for CAWSGGSGYEQYF.

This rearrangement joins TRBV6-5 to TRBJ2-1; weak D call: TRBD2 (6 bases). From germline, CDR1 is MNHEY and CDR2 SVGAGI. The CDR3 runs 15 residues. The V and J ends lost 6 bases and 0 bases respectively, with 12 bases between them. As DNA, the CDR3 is TGTGCCAGCAGAGGAGGGAGGAGCTCCTACAATGAGCAGTTCTTC. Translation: CASRGGRSSYNEQFF.

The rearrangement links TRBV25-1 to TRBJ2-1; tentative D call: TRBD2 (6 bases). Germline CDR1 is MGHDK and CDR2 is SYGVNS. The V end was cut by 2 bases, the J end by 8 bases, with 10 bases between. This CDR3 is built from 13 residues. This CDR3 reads CASSELAWDEQFF. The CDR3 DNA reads TGTGCCAGCAGTGAACTAGCGTGGGATGAGCAGTTCTTC.

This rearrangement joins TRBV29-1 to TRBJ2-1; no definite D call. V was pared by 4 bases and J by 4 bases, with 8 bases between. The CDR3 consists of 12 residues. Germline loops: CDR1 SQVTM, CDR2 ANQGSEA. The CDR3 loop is CSVGWDYNEQFF. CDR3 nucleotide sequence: TGCAGCGTTGGGTGGGATTACAATGAGCAGTTCTTC.

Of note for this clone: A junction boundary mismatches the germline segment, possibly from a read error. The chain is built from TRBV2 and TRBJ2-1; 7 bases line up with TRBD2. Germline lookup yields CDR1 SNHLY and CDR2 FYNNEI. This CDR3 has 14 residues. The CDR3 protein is CASSEAGFYNEQFF. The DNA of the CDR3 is TGTGCCAGCAGCGAAGCGGGATTCTACAATGAGCAGTTCTTC.

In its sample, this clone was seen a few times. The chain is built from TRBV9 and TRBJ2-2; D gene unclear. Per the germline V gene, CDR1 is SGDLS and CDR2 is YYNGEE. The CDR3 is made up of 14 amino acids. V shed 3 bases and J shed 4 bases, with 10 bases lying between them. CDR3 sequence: CASSAPPATGELFF. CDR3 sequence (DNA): TGTGCCAGCAGCGCCCCTCCAGCCACCGGGGAGCTGTTTTTT.

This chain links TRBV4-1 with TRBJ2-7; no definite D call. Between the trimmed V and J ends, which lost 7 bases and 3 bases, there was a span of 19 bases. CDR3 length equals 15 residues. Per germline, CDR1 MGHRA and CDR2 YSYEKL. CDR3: CASMLFPAGDYEQYF. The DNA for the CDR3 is TGCGCCAGCATGCTATTCCCGGCCGGTGACTACGAGCAGTACTTC.

This CDR3 is CASSLLASGGETQYF. For the CDR3, the DNA is TGTGCCAGCAGCTTGCTGGCAAGTGGGGGGGAGACCCAGTACTTC. The chain joins TRBV5-6 to TRBJ2-5; a weak D match, TRBD2 (6 bases). CDR1 is SGHDT and CDR2 is YYEEEE in the germline V gene. The V end lost 1 base, the J end lost 5 bases, and 15 bases lay between the germline ends. The CDR3 extends over 15 amino acids.

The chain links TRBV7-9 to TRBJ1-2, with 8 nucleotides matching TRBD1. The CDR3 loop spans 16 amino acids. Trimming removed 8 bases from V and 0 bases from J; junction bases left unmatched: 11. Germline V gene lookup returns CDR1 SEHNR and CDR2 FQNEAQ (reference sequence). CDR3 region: CASGGAGGPTNYGYTF. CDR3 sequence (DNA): TGTGCCAGCGGTGGGGCAGGGGGCCCTACTAACTATGGCTACACCTTC.